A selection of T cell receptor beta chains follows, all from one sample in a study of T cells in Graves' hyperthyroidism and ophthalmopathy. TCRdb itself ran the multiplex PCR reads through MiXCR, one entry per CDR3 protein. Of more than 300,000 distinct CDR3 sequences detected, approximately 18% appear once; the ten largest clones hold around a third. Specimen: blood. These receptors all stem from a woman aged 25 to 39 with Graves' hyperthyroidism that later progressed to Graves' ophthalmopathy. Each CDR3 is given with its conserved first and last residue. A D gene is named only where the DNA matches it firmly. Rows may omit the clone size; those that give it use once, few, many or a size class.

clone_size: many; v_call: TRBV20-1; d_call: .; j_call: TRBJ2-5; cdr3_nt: TGCAGTGCTAGAGACAGGGCTTTCGAGACCCAGTACTTC; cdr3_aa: CSARDRAFETQYF
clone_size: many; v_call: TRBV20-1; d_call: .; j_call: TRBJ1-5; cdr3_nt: TGCAGTGCTATGGGAGAAGGCAATCAGCCCCAGCATTTT; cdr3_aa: CSAMGEGNQPQHF
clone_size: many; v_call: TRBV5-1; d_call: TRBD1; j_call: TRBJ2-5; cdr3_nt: TGCGCCAGCAGCGAGACCAGGGGGGAGACCCAGTACTTC; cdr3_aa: CASSETRGETQYF
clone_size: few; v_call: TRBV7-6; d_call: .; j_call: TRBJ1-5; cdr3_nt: TGTGCCAGCAGCTTAACAGGGAATTGGGGTCAGCCCCAGCATTTT; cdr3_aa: CASSLTGNWGQPQHF
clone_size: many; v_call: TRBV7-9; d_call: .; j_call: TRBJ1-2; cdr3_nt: TGTGCCAGCAGTTCCGTCGCTTCGGACAGCCTCTATGGCTACACCTTC; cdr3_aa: CASSSVASDSLYGYTF
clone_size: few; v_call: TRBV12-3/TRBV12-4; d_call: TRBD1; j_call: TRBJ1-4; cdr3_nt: TGTGCCAGCAGCAAGGGGGCCCATAATGAAAAACTGTTTTTT; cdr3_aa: CASSKGAHNEKLFF
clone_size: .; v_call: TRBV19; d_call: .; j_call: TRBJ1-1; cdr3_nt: TGTGCCAGTACAGCTATGTGGTCGGGGGAGAACACTGAAGCTTTCTTT; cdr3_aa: CASTAMWSGENTEAFF
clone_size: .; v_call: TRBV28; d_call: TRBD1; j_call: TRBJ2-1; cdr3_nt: TGTGCCAGCAGACCGGGACAGTCCTACAATGAGCAGTTCTTC; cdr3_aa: CASRPGQSYNEQFF
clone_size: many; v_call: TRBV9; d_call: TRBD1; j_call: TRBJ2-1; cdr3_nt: TGTGCCAGCAGCGTAGCTGGGGGGACAGGGGTACTCAGGAATGAGCAGTTCTTC; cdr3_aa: CASSVAGGTGVLRNEQFF
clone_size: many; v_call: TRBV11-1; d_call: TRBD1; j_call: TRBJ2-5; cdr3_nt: TGTGCCAGCAGCTTGGGACAGGAGAGTCTGCAAGAGACCCAGTACTTC; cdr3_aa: CASSLGQESLQETQYF
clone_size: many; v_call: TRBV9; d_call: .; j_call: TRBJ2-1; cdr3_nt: TGTGCCAGCAGCGTAGACGCTTCGTACAATGAGCAGTTCTTC; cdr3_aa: CASSVDASYNEQFF
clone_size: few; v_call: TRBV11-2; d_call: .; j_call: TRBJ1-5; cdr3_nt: TGTGCCAGCAGTTCGCAGGGGTACCGGGGCAATCAGCCCCAGCATTTT; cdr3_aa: CASSSQGYRGNQPQHF
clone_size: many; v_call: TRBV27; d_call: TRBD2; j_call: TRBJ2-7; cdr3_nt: TGTGCCAGCAGTTTATCGGTGGGGGGGACCTACGAGCAGTACTTC; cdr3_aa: CASSLSVGGTYEQYF
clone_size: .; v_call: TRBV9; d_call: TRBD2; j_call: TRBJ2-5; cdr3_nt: TGTGCCAGCGGAAAAACGGGACTAGTCGAGACCCAGTACTTC; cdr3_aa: CASGKTGLVETQYF
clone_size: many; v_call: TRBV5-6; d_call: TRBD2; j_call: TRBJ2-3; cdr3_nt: TGTGCCAGCAGCGACGGTAGCGGGGTGAATACGCAGTATTTT; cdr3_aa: CASSDGSGVNTQYF
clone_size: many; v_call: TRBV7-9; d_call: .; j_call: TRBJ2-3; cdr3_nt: TGTGCCAGCAGCTTACCAGGAGATACGCAGTATTTT; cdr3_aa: CASSLPGDTQYF
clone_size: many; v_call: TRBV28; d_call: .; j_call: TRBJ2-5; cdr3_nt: TGTGCCAGCAGTTACAAGGGCCAAGAGACCCAGTACTTC; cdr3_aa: CASSYKGQETQYF
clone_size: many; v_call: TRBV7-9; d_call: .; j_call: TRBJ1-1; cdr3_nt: TGTGCCAGCAGCCCATACAGGGTAGAAGCTTTCTTT; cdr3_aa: CASSPYRVEAFF
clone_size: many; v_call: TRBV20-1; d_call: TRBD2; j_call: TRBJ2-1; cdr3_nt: TGCAGTGCTCCCCTAAGGTATCGGACTAGACACAATCCGATCTACAATGAGCAGTTCTTC; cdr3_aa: CSAPLRYRTRHNPIYNEQFF
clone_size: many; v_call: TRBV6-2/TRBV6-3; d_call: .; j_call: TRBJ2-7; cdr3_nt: TGTGCCAGCACCAACGGAGACAGACCCTACGAGCAGTACTTC; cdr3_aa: CASTNGDRPYEQYF
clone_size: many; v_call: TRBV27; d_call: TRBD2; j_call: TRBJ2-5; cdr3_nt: TGTGCCAGCAAAGGACTAGCGGGGAGTTGGGAGACCCAGTACTTC; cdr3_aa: CASKGLAGSWETQYF
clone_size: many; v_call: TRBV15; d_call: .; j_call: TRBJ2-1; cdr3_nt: TGTGCCACCAGCAGAGGGGGTTACAATGAGCAGTTCTTC; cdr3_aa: CATSRGGYNEQFF
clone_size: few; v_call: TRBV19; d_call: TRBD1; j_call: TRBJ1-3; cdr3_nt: TGTGCCAGTAGTAGCCACCACGGACAGGTCGGAAACACCATATATTTT; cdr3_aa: CASSSHHGQVGNTIYF
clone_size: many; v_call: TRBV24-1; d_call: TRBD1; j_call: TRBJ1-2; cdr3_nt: TGTGCCACCAGTGATCTTGACAGGGCTTTTGGCTACACCTTC; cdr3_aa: CATSDLDRAFGYTF
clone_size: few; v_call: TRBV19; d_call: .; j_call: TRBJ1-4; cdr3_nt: TGTGCCAGTAGTATATTGGGCGGCCCAAATGAAAAACTGTTTTTT; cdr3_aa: CASSILGGPNEKLFF
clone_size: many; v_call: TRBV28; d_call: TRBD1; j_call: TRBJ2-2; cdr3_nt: TGTGCCACCACAGGGACAGGGCTTGGAAGGGGCACCGGGGAGCTGTTTTTT; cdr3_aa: CATTGTGLGRGTGELFF
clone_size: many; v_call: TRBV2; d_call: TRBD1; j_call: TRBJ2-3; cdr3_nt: TGTGCCAGCAGTGACGAGACAGGGATAGATACGCAGTATTTT; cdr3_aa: CASSDETGIDTQYF
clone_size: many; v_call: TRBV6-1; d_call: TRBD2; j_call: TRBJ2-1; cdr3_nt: TGTGCCAGCAGTCAAACGACGGGACTAGCGAGAAATGAGCAGTTCTTC; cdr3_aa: CASSQTTGLARNEQFF
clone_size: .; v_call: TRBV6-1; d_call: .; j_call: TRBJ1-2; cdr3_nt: TGTGCCAGCACGGATCGGACAGATAGGAACTATGGCTACACCTTC; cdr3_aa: CASTDRTDRNYGYTF
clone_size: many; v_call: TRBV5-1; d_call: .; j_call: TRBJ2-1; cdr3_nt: TGCGCCAGCAGCTTCTTACCCGGGAGTCCGCATGGGCAGTTCTTC; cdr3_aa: CASSFLPGSPHGQFF
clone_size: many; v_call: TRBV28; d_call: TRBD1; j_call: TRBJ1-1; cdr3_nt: TGTGCCAGCAACACTGTTACGTTACAGGGGGCGCCGGGTGGGTGGAACACTGAAGCTTTCTTT; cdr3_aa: CASNTVTLQGAPGGWNTEAFF
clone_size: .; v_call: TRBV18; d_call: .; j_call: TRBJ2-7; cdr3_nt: TGTGCCAGCAGCCGAGAACTTTCCGGCCACGAGCAGTACTTC; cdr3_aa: CASSRELSGHEQYF
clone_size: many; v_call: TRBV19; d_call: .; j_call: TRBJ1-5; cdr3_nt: TGTGCCAGCCGAACCGTCCTCTCGAAGGCAAGCAATCAGCCCCAGCATTTT; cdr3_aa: CASRTVLSKASNQPQHF
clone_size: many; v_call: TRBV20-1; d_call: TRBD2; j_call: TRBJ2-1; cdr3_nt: TGCAGTGCTAGGGGTAGCCGGGCTAGCGGGGGGGTCAGTGAGCAGTTCTTC; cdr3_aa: CSARGSRASGGVSEQFF
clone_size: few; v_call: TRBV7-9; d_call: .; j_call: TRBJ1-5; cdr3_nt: TGTGCCAGCAGCTTAGACTATAGCAATCAGCCCCAGCATTTT; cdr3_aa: CASSLDYSNQPQHF
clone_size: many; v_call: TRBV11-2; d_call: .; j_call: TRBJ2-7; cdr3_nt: TGTGCCAGCAGCCGGACTAACTACGAGCAGTACTTC; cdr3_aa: CASSRTNYEQYF
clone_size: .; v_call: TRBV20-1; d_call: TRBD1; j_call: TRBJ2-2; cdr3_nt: TGCAGTGCTAGTGCCACCGGGACAGGGTCGAACACCGGGGAGCTGTTTTTT; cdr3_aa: CSASATGTGSNTGELFF
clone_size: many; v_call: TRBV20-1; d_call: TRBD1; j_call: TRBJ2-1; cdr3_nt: TGCAGTGCTAGAGGTGTGACAGGGGACAATGAGCAGTTCTTC; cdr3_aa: CSARGVTGDNEQFF
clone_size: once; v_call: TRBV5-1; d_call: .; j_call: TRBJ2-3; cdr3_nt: TGCGCCAGCAGCATACTGGGCGAACGCACAGATACGCAGTATTTT; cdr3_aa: CASSILGERTDTQYF
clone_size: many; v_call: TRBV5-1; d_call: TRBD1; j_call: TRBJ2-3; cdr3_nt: TGCGCCAGCAGCTCGGGACAGGTTATCACAGATACGCAGTATTTT; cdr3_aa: CASSSGQVITDTQYF
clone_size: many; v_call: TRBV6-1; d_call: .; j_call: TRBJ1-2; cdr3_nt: TGTGCCAGCAGTGAGGAGTGGGGGCAGAACTATGGCTACACCTTC; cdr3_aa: CASSEEWGQNYGYTF
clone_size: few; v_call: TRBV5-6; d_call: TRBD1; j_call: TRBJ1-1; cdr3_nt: TGTGCCAGCAGCTTTAATAGGGACAGGGGACTTACTGAAGCTTTCTTT; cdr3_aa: CASSFNRDRGLTEAFF
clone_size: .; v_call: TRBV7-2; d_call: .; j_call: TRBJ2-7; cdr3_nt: TGTGCCAGCAGCTTAGGTCAGTGGACCTACGAGCAGTACTTC; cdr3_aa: CASSLGQWTYEQYF
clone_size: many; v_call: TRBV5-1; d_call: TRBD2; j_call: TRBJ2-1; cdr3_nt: TGCGCCAGCAGCTTGACGACTAGCGGGAGTTATATGGGCAATGAGCAGTTCTTC; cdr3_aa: CASSLTTSGSYMGNEQFF
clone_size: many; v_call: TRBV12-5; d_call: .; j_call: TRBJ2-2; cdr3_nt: TGTGCTAGTGCCGCCGGGACTAACACCGGGGAGCTGTTTTTT; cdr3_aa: CASAAGTNTGELFF
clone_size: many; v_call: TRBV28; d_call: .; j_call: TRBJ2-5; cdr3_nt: TGTGCCAGCAGTCCCGGGGGCCAGCAAGAGACCCAGTACTTC; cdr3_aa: CASSPGGQQETQYF
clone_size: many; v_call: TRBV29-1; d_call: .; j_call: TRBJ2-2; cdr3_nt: TGCAGCGCGGGACTCCAGAACACCGGGGAGCTGTTTTTT; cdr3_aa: CSAGLQNTGELFF
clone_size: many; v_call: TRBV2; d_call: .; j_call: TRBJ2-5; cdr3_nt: TGTGCCAGCAGTGAAAGCTCCGTAATACAAGAGACCCAGTACTTC; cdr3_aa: CASSESSVIQETQYF
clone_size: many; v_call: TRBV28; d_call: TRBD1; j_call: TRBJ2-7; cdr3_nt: TGTGCCAGCACCCTAAGGGGGAGACAGGGACCCTTGAACGAGCAGTACTTC; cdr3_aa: CASTLRGRQGPLNEQYF
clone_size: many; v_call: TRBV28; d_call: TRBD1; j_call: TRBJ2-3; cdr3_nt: TGTGCCAGCGAGTTAGGACAGGGATCAAGTACGCAGTATTTT; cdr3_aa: CASELGQGSSTQYF
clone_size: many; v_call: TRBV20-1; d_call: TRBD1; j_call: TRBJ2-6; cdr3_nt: TGCAGTGCTAGACCCTCGCCGGGGACAGGGGGATCTACTGGGGCCAACGTCCTGACTTTC; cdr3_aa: CSARPSPGTGGSTGANVLTF
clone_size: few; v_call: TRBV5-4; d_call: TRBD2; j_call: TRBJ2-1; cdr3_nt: TGTGCCAGCACCTCGCGGGGTAGCGGGAGCAGAGGGTACAATGAGCAGTTCTTC; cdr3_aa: CASTSRGSGSRGYNEQFF
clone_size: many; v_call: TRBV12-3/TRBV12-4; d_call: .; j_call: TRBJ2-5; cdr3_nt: TGTGCCAGCAGTGAGGACAACGGAGAGACCCAGTACTTC; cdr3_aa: CASSEDNGETQYF
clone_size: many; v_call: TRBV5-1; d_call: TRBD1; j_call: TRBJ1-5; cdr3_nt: TGCGCCAGCAGCGAGGGGACAGACAATCAGCCCCAGCATTTT; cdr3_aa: CASSEGTDNQPQHF
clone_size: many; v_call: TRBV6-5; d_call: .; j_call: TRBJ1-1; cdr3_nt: TGTGCCAGCAGTTACTCGAGTATTGAGGGGCCAGCTTTCTTT; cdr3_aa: CASSYSSIEGPAFF